This TCR beta chain comes out of a study of PD-1 blockade in classical Hodgkin lymphoma. Autologous stem cell transplantation was followed by relapse in every patient, and brentuximab vedotin exposure varied. CDR1 and CDR2 (germline): LNHNV, YYDKDF (reference sequence). The CDR3 sequence is 12 residues long. V was cut by 3 bases and J by 5 bases, with 5 bases left in between. Only in-frame clones appear in the TCRdb table, and some are missing; sequencing was by immunoSEQ multiplex PCR. Among 20,000 to 25,000 clones, more than 65% were seen once, and the ten largest hold approximately 3.3%. This TCR was sampled from a human donor with classical Hodgkin lymphoma. The gene calls are TRBV15 and TRBJ1-5; unclear D gene. The sequenced sample was peripheral blood mononuclear cells (PBMCs), obtained at baseline. CDR3 residues: CATSRMDQPQHF. The DNA of the CDR3 is TGTGCCACCAGCAGGATGGATCAGCCCCAGCATTTT.